This T cell receptor beta chain was found in a study of Graves' ophthalmopathy and Graves' hyperthyroidism. At the level of the study: Ophthalmopathy absent within 18 months of follow-up marked hyperthyroidism as stable. The study, taken as a whole, reports: Ophthalmopathy was separated from stable hyperthyroidism by a 13-signature model with over 85% sensitivity and around 84% specificity.

As the template, RNA transcripts were used to amplify TCR beta CDR3 regions. Investigators did first-round RT-PCR with HTBI primers, then second-round multiplex PCR. In TCRdb, the multiplex PCR reads were re-called with MiXCR into one record per CDR3 protein. The sample shows around 1.1 million distinct CDR3 sequences, around a third of them seen only once. Details on this clonotype: Its antigen is currently unknown.

Patients in the hyperthyroidism group, adults aged 18 to 65, were newly diagnosed, under 2 months' duration. From germline, CDR1 is WSHSY and CDR2 SAAADI. Trimming cost V 6 bases and J 7 bases; bases outside gene matches: 9. This CDR3 spans 14 amino acids. Material: peripheral blood or thyroid tissue (not recorded which). The V and J genes are TRBV10-2 and TRBJ1-1, with 9 nucleotides matching TRBD1. This receptor was identified in an adult man with Graves' hyperthyroidism. The CDR3 region is CASSPGQGFDEAFF. In nucleotides, the CDR3 is TGCGCCAGCAGCCCGGGACAGGGTTTTGATGAAGCTTTCTTT.